This TCR beta chain emerged from a study of T cells after yellow fever vaccination. In germline, CDR1 is SGHTA, CDR2 FQGNSA. V lost 6 bases and J lost 5, with 19 bases in between. This CDR3 comprises 15 residues. The table lists this clonotype with a few counts. Its antigen is as yet unknown. Notes on the study in general: At 95% to 98% for CD4 and 70% to 90% for CD8, most primary-vaccination clones showed up again after the booster. Researchers noted that a small share of clonotypes showed up in both CD4 and CD8 compartments. The study found a weaker secondary response that peaked faster, day 5 versus 15.

TCRdb recomputed calls from the 5' RACE reads with MiXCR, one row per CDR3 protein. The table shows about 580,000 distinct CDR3 sequences, with about 15% occurring only once. The TCR originated in a man aged 18 to 35 who received the YFV17D yellow fever vaccine. Sequences were derived from PBMCs, sampled more than 4 days after the first yellow fever vaccination. The chain carries TRBV7-2 and TRBJ1-1, with D maybe TRBD1 (5 bases). CDR3 loop: CASSPSVGGGTEAFF. Written as DNA, the CDR3 is TGTGCCAGCAGTCCCTCAGTCGGGGGGGGGACTGAAGCTTTCTTT.